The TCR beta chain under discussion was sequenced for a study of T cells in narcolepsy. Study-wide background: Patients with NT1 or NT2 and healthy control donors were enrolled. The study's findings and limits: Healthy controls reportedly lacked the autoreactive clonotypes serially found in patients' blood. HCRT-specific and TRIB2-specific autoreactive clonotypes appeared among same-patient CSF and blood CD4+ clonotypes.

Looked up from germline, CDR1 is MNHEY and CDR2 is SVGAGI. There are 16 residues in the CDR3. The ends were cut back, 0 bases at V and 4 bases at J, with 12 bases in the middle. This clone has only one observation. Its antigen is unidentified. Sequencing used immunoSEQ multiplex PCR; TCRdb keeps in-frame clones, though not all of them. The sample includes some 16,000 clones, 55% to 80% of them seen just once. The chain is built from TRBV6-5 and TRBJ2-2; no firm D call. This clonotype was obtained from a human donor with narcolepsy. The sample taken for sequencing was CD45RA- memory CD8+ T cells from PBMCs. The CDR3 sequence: CASSYSWAHSTGELFF. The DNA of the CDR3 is TGTGCCAGCAGTTACTCGTGGGCCCACTCCACCGGGGAGCTGTTTTTT.